These T cell receptor beta chains were read from a single sample in a study of blood T cells in healthy people across ages. Each CDR3 protein gets one entry after TCRdb re-called the 5' RACE reads with MiXCR. The top ten hold approximately 13% of the sample, which has hundreds of thousands of distinct CDR3 sequences, more than 45% seen once. The source material was blood. The origin of the receptors is a woman at least 80 years old in good health. Each CDR3 is given with its conserved first and last residue. Each record gives: J gene, V gene, clone size, D gene, CDR3 DNA, CDR3 protein. A D gene is named only where the DNA matches it firmly. Rows give clone size only sometimes, using once, few, many, or a class for an expanded clone.

j_gene: TRBJ2-7
v_gene: TRBV29-1
abundance: NA
d_gene: TRBD1
CDR3nt: TGCAGCGTTGGAAAAGGGACAGGGACCGAATACGAGCAGTACTTC
CDR3aa: CSVGKGTGTEYEQYF

j_gene: TRBJ1-2
v_gene: TRBV29-1
abundance: NA
d_gene: NA
CDR3nt: TGCAGCGTTGACATCAATACGGGTCCCTATGGCTACACCTTC
CDR3aa: CSVDINTGPYGYTF

j_gene: TRBJ2-1
v_gene: TRBV12-3/TRBV12-4
abundance: NA
d_gene: NA
CDR3nt: TGTGCCAGCAACATTGACAGCTCCTACAATGAGCAGTTCTTC
CDR3aa: CASNIDSSYNEQFF

j_gene: TRBJ2-4
v_gene: TRBV2
abundance: NA
d_gene: TRBD2
CDR3nt: TGTGCCAGCAGCATACTAGCGGGGGGAGAGAGCATTCAGTACTTC
CDR3aa: CASSILAGGESIQYF

j_gene: TRBJ2-7
v_gene: TRBV5-6
abundance: many
d_gene: NA
CDR3nt: TGTGCCAGCAGCTTGGGTGGTACCTACGAGCAGTACTTC
CDR3aa: CASSLGGTYEQYF

j_gene: TRBJ1-1
v_gene: TRBV20-1
abundance: few
d_gene: NA
CDR3nt: TGCAGTGCTAGAGATCCCAGGGTATCGGACACTGAAGCTTTCTTT
CDR3aa: CSARDPRVSDTEAFF

j_gene: TRBJ2-2
v_gene: TRBV14
abundance: few
d_gene: TRBD2
CDR3nt: TGTGCCAGCAGCCAAGAAAGACGCGGGAGGGCCTGGAACACCGGGGAGCTGTTTTTT
CDR3aa: CASSQERRGRAWNTGELFF

j_gene: TRBJ2-1
v_gene: TRBV19
abundance: NA
d_gene: TRBD2
CDR3nt: TGTGCCAGCAAAGCGTTAGCGGGGTTCTACAATGAGCAGTTCTTC
CDR3aa: CASKALAGFYNEQFF

j_gene: TRBJ2-1
v_gene: TRBV5-1
abundance: NA
d_gene: TRBD2
CDR3nt: TGCGCCAGCAGTCGTCCGGGACTAGGGGAAGGGGAGCAGTTCTTC
CDR3aa: CASSRPGLGEGEQFF

j_gene: TRBJ1-5
v_gene: TRBV10-3
abundance: once
d_gene: TRBD1
CDR3nt: TGTGCCATCAGCGAGACAGGGGATTACAATCAGCCCCAGCATTTT
CDR3aa: CAISETGDYNQPQHF

j_gene: TRBJ1-2
v_gene: TRBV20-1
abundance: NA
d_gene: NA
CDR3nt: TGCAGTGCTAGAGACCTCACAGGGCACACCTTC
CDR3aa: CSARDLTGHTF

j_gene: TRBJ2-3
v_gene: TRBV5-1
abundance: few
d_gene: TRBD1
CDR3nt: TGCGCCAGCGGAAGACAGGGGCTCGGCACAGATACGCAGTATTTT
CDR3aa: CASGRQGLGTDTQYF

j_gene: TRBJ2-5
v_gene: TRBV7-9
abundance: many
d_gene: NA
CDR3nt: TGTGCCAGCAGCTCGACCTTAGAGGCCCAGTACTTC
CDR3aa: CASSSTLEAQYF

j_gene: TRBJ2-7
v_gene: TRBV10-3
abundance: NA
d_gene: TRBD1
CDR3nt: TGTGCCAGCAAAAACGGACAGGGGGGGACCTACGAGCAGTACTTC
CDR3aa: CASKNGQGGTYEQYF

j_gene: TRBJ2-5
v_gene: TRBV4-3
abundance: NA
d_gene: TRBD2
CDR3nt: TGCGCCAGCAGCCCCTCGGGACTAGCGGGGGGAACCCAAGAGACCCAGTACTTC
CDR3aa: CASSPSGLAGGTQETQYF

j_gene: TRBJ2-1
v_gene: TRBV20-1
abundance: many
d_gene: TRBD2
CDR3nt: TGCAGTGCGGACCCCAGCGGGAATTCGGCGCGTGAGCAGTTCTTC
CDR3aa: CSADPSGNSAREQFF

j_gene: TRBJ2-7
v_gene: TRBV30
abundance: many
d_gene: TRBD2
CDR3nt: TGTGCCTGGATGTCCGGGGGGTTTCTCTACGAGCAGTACTTC
CDR3aa: CAWMSGGFLYEQYF

j_gene: TRBJ2-1
v_gene: TRBV20-1
abundance: NA
d_gene: TRBD2
CDR3nt: TGCAGTGCCCCCCGGGAGGGGGTAACGGGCCAGCGGTTCTTC
CDR3aa: CSAPREGVTGQRFF

j_gene: TRBJ1-5
v_gene: TRBV4-2
abundance: many
d_gene: NA
CDR3nt: TGTGCCAGCAGCCAAGAAGATGGCAAGCCCCAGCATTTT
CDR3aa: CASSQEDGKPQHF

j_gene: TRBJ2-7
v_gene: TRBV18
abundance: NA
d_gene: NA
CDR3nt: TGTGCCAGCTCACCCCGTTACGTGCCCTACGAGCAGTACTTC
CDR3aa: CASSPRYVPYEQYF

j_gene: TRBJ2-2
v_gene: TRBV6-2/TRBV6-3
abundance: NA
d_gene: NA
CDR3nt: TGTACCAGCATTCTCCCGGGGGCCGGGGAGCTGTTTTTT
CDR3aa: CTSILPGAGELFF

j_gene: TRBJ2-5
v_gene: TRBV2
abundance: many
d_gene: TRBD1
CDR3nt: TGTGCCAGCCTGTCGACAGGGGAGACCCAGTACTTC
CDR3aa: CASLSTGETQYF

j_gene: TRBJ2-3
v_gene: TRBV7-9
abundance: many
d_gene: NA
CDR3nt: TGTGCCAGCAGCTTAGGACAGATGAGCACAGATACGCAGTATTTT
CDR3aa: CASSLGQMSTDTQYF